These T cell receptor beta chains were read from a single sample in a study of CD8 T cells in ankylosing spondylitis. TCRdb re-called the 5' RACE reads with MiXCR, one entry per CDR3 protein. The repertoire holds roughly 220,000 distinct CDR3 sequences, with about 11% as singletons. Source material: blood, either unsorted or a sorted T cell fraction (not recorded which). Receptors originate from a male donor with ankylosing spondylitis or in good health (not recorded which). Each CDR3 is given with its conserved first and last residue. The order of the fields is D gene, CDR3 length, J gene, V gene, clone size, CDR3 DNA, CDR3 protein. The D gene is left open where the match is weak. Some rows mark clone size as missing; the rest say once, few, many or name a class of expanded clone.

.	13	TRBJ1-5	TRBV6-5	many	TGTGCCAGCAGTTACGGGGGAGGGCAGCCCCAGCATTTT	CASSYGGGQPQHF
.	16	TRBJ2-2	TRBV7-8	many	TGTGCCAGCAGCTTGCCGACGGGCGAGGACACCGGGGAGCTGTTTTTT	CASSLPTGEDTGELFF
TRBD1	13	TRBJ1-3	TRBV15	many	TGTGCCACCAGCACGGACAGGGGAAACACCATATATTTT	CATSTDRGNTIYF
TRBD1	15	TRBJ2-7	TRBV19	many	TGTGCCAGTAGTATAACATCGGGCAGGGGGCACGAGCAGTACTTC	CASSITSGRGHEQYF
.	17	TRBJ2-7	TRBV12-3/TRBV12-4	few	TGTGCCAGCAGTCGAATGACAGGCCCGGGGTTATCCTACGAGCAGTACTTC	CASSRMTGPGLSYEQYF
TRBD2	15	TRBJ2-3	TRBV20-1	many	TGCAGTGCCCCGGCCCGGCTAGCGGAGAGAGATACGCAGTATTTT	CSAPARLAERDTQYF
.	14	TRBJ1-1	TRBV6-5	many	TGTGCCAGCAGTTACTCGGGTGAAAACACTGAAGCTTTCTTT	CASSYSGENTEAFF
TRBD1	15	TRBJ1-5	TRBV3-1	.	TGTGCCAGCAGCCAAGCAGGGGGTGAGGTGCAGCCCCAGCATTTT	CASSQAGGEVQPQHF
.	14	TRBJ2-3	TRBV7-7	many	TGTGCTAGCAGCAAGGATGGGGGGGCGGATACGCAGTATTTT	CASSKDGGADTQYF
.	13	TRBJ1-1	TRBV29-1	many	TGCAGCGTGAAGGGGCTGGTGAACACTGAAGCTTTCTTT	CSVKGLVNTEAFF
.	13	TRBJ1-2	TRBV9	many	TGTGCCAGCAGCGTAGACCCAGTTTATGGCTACACCTTC	CASSVDPVYGYTF
.	16	TRBJ2-7	TRBV5-1	.	TGCGCCAGCAGCTTGGGGCAGGGGCGGACCTGGGACGAGCAGTACTTC	CASSLGQGRTWDEQYF
TRBD1	14	TRBJ2-5	TRBV20-1	few	TGCAGTGCTAGTTCGGACAGGACCTGGGAGACCCAGTACTTC	CSASSDRTWETQYF
TRBD1	19	TRBJ1-2	TRBV5-4	few	TGTGCCAGCAGCGTCGAGCCGGGACAGGGGGTAAATGGAAACTATGGCTACACCTTC	CASSVEPGQGVNGNYGYTF
TRBD2	17	TRBJ2-5	TRBV5-1	many	TGCGCCAGCAGCCCCGGACTAGCGGGGACTGAGCAAGAGACCCAGTACTTC	CASSPGLAGTEQETQYF
TRBD1	15	TRBJ1-2	TRBV5-5	many	TGTGCCAGCAGCTACGACAGGGAGGCGAACTATGGCTACACCTTC	CASSYDREANYGYTF
.	15	TRBJ1-2	TRBV15	many	TGTGCCACCAGCAGAGATCCCAATACAAACTATGGCTACACCTTC	CATSRDPNTNYGYTF
.	15	TRBJ2-3	TRBV12-3/TRBV12-4	many	TGTGCCAGCAGTTTCTCCGCCGGGGGCACAGATACGCAGTATTTT	CASSFSAGGTDTQYF
.	13	TRBJ1-2	TRBV2	many	TGTGCCAGCAGTGGGGGTTCCTTCTATGGCTACACCTTC	CASSGGSFYGYTF
.	15	TRBJ1-6	TRBV5-5	many	TGTGCCAGCAGCTTGGGCGGAGAATTGAATTCACCCCTCCACTTT	CASSLGGELNSPLHF
.	13	TRBJ1-3	TRBV28	.	TGTGCCAGCCTAGGGTTAGTCGGAAACACCATATATTTT	CASLGLVGNTIYF
TRBD1	13	TRBJ1-2	TRBV7-9	.	TGTGCCAGCGGGGCTTGGACAGGGCCTGGCTACACCTTC	CASGAWTGPGYTF
TRBD1	16	TRBJ2-7	TRBV6-5	many	TGTGCCAGCAGTAACTACCGGGACAGGGGAATGGGGGAGCAGTACTTC	CASSNYRDRGMGEQYF
.	15	TRBJ2-3	TRBV5-6	many	TGTGCCAGCAGCTCCCTGGGGGGAAAAACAGATACGCAGTATTTT	CASSSLGGKTDTQYF
TRBD2	17	TRBJ2-3	TRBV5-1	many	TGCGCCAGCAGCCCGGGTCCTAGCGGGGCTACCACAGATACGCAGTATTTT	CASSPGPSGATTDTQYF
TRBD1	15	TRBJ2-3	TRBV19	few	TGTGCCAGTAGTATCTCTCCGACAGGGTCAGATACGCAGTATTTT	CASSISPTGSDTQYF
.	15	TRBJ1-1	TRBV3-2	many	TGTGCCAGCAGCCCTCTGGCGGGGGTAGGGACTGAAGCTTTCTTT	CASSPLAGVGTEAFF
.	13	TRBJ1-1	TRBV18	few	TGTGCCAGCTCACCCACGTTCGAGGCTGAAGCTTTCTTT	CASSPTFEAEAFF
TRBD1	16	TRBJ1-1	TRBV5-1	many	TGCGCCAGCAGAGATACAACAGGGGGATGGAACACTGAAGCTTTCTTT	CASRDTTGGWNTEAFF
.	14	TRBJ2-7	TRBV5-1	many	TGCGCCAGCAGCCCGAGCGGAAATACCTACGAGCAGTACTTC	CASSPSGNTYEQYF
.	16	TRBJ2-6	TRBV20-1	many	TGCAGTGCTAGAGATACCGGCGTCTCTGGGGCCAACGTCCTGACTTTC	CSARDTGVSGANVLTF
.	15	TRBJ1-2	TRBV20-1	.	TGCAGTGCTAGAGATCATAAAGGCAGGGTCTATGGCTACACCTTC	CSARDHKGRVYGYTF
TRBD1	13	TRBJ1-1	TRBV29-1	many	TGCAGCATGCTACAGGGGGCAGGTACTGAAGCTTTCTTT	CSMLQGAGTEAFF
TRBD2	17	TRBJ2-5	TRBV24-1	.	TGTGCCACCAGTGACCCTGACCGCGGGGGGGTCCAAGAGACCCAGTACTTC	CATSDPDRGGVQETQYF
.	14	TRBJ2-7	TRBV7-9	many	TGTGCCAGCAGCTTACTAGACACTGATTACGAGCAGTACTTC	CASSLLDTDYEQYF
TRBD2	18	TRBJ2-7	TRBV7-8	many	TGTGCCAGCAGCTTCGGGACTAGCGGGCGCAAACTTTTCTACGAGCAGTACTTC	CASSFGTSGRKLFYEQYF
.	14	TRBJ1-5	TRBV5-6	many	TGTGCCAGCAGCTCGTTTACCATTGATCAGCCCCAGCATTTT	CASSSFTIDQPQHF
TRBD1	12	TRBJ1-1	TRBV20-1	many	TGCAGTGCCGGACAGGGACGCACTGAAGCTTTCTTT	CSAGQGRTEAFF
TRBD2	14	TRBJ2-3	TRBV20-1	few	TGCAGTGTCCGACGAAGCGGGGGCCCAGATACGCAGTATTTT	CSVRRSGGPDTQYF
TRBD1	15	TRBJ1-6	TRBV20-1	many	TGCAGTGCTAGAGGACGGACAGGGGAAAATTCACCCCTCCACTTT	CSARGRTGENSPLHF
TRBD1	15	TRBJ2-5	TRBV13	.	TGTGCCAGCAGCTTCCGGGACAGGGGGGAAGAGACCCAGTACTTC	CASSFRDRGEETQYF